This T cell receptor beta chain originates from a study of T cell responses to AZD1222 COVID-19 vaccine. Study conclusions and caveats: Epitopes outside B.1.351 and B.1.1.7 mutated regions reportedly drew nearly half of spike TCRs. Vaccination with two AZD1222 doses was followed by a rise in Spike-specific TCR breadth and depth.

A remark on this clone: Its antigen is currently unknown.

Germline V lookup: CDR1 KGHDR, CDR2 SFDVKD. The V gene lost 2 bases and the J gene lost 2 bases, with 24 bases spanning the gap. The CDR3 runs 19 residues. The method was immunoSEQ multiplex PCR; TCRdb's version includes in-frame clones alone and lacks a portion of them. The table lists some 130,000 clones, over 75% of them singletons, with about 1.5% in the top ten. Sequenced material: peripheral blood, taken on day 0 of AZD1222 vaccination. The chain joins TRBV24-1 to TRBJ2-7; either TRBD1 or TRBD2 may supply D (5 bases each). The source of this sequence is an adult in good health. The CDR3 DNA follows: TGTGCCACCAGTGATTCGAACCGGGACCTAGGCCGTACTCCCTACGAGCAGTACTTC. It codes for CATSDSNRDLGRTPYEQYF.